The source of this TCR beta chain is a study of blood T cell repertoires in COVID-19. Across the study: Nucleic acid was either cDNA or gDNA, and it came from T cells, B-cell-depleted T cells, or PBMCs.

Note on this clone: The sample has other DNA sequences that encode this CDR3 too.

Per germline, CDR1 LGHDT and CDR2 YNNKEL (reference sequence). V lost 2 bases, J lost 0 bases, and 4 bases lay in between. This CDR3 is built from 13 residues. Original processing methods: Reference gene primer amplification yielded estimated nucleated cell counts. Sequenced by immunoSEQ multiplex PCR; TCRdb stores in-frame clones only, minus some. V and J calls and clone size are as listed in that table; D and trimming were resolved from the DNA. The sample contains some 190,000 clones, roughly 90% of which appear only once. This TCR was sampled from a man between 18 and 35 years old with active or convalescent COVID-19. The sequencing sample was made of peripheral blood. The genes are TRBV3-1 (or the pseudogene TRBV3-2) and TRBJ1-1; D uncertain. The CDR3 loop reads CASSQQMNTEAFF. The CDR3 DNA sequence: TGTGCCAGCAGCCAACAAATGAACACTGAAGCTTTCTTT.